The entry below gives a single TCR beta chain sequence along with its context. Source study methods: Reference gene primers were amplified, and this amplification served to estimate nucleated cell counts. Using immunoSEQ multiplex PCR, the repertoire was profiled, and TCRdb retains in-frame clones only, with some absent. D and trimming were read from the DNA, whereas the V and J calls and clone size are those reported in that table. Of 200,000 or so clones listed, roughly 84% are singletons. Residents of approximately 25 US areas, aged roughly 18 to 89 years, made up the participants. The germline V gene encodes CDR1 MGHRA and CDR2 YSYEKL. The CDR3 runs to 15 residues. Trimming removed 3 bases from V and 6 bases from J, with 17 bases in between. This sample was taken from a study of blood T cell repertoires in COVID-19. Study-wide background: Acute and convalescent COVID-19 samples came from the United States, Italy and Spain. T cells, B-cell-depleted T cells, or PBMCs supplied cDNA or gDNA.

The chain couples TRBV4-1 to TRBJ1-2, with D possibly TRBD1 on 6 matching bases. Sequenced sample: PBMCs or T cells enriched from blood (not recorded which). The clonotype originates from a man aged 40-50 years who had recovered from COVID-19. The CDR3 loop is CASSHSAGGLDGYTF. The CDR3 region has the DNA TGCGCCAGCAGCCATTCGGCCGGGGGGCTAGATGGCTACACCTTC.